A selection of T cell receptor beta chains follows, all from one sample in a study of OX40 agonist ivuxolimab in advanced cancers. Here immunoSEQ multiplex PCR was the method, and the copy in TCRdb shows in-frame clones only, minus some. This sample has around 60,000 clones, with roughly 84% found just once. The sample consisted of CD4+ or CD8+ T cells sorted from blood, taken in a trial of the OX40 agonist ivuxolimab. These receptor sequences come from an adult with an advanced solid tumor such as melanoma, head and neck, liver or kidney cancer. The CDR3 runs from the conserved cysteine through the conserved F or W. Fields, in order: V gene, J gene, CDR3 protein.

TRBV10-2	TRBJ2-2	CASGWGELFF
TRBV30	TRBJ2-1	CAWSMLASRSYNEQFF
TRBV30	TRBJ2-2	CAWSVRDSNTGELFF
TRBV27	TRBJ2-2	CASSSHRGQRTGELFF
TRBV27	TRBJ2-3	CASSTWTGGWADTQYF
TRBV6-6	TRBJ2-7	CASSSTSYEQYF
TRBV11-3	TRBJ2-1	CASSTRTNEQFF
TRBV2	TRBJ2-3	CASKDGGGGTSTDTQYF
TRBV15	TRBJ2-5	CATARDRGIETQYF
TRBV30	TRBJ2-1	CAWSGLANYNEQFF
TRBV18	TRBJ2-3	CASSPPSERTDTQYF
TRBV29-1	TRBJ1-1	CSVMTGGNTEAFF
TRBV18	TRBJ2-7	CASSVLANSYEQYF
TRBV2	TRBJ1-1	CASTRGEEPRAFF
TRBV5-1	TRBJ1-4	CASSLEGGPANEKLFF
TRBV14	TRBJ2-5	CASSQRPNRFQETQYF
TRBV7-2	TRBJ1-1	CASSRDRGLGTEAFF
TRBV4-1	TRBJ2-1	CASSLSDQRGYNEQFF
TRBV4-3	TRBJ2-4	CASSLVGTSGAKNIQYF
TRBV5-4	TRBJ2-2	CASSGRADDGELFF
TRBV21-1	TRBJ1-2	CASSKARQGALANYGYTF
TRBV18	TRBJ1-1	CASSPAVNTEAFF
TRBV5-1	TRBJ1-1	CASSLGQGRGAEAFF
TRBV28	TRBJ2-5	CASLAGDQETQYF
TRBV2	TRBJ1-3	CASRTDRSGNTIYF
TRBV2	TRBJ1-1	CASSGQGGMNTEAFF
TRBV30	TRBJ1-4	CAWSVPQGAWEKLFF
TRBV5-8	TRBJ1-4	CASSLLRGENEKLFF
TRBV7-8	TRBJ1-1	CASSLSRNTEAFF
TRBV19	TRBJ2-2	CASSGENTGELFF
TRBV7-9	TRBJ1-2	CASSLAFGVNYGYTF
TRBV7-3	TRBJ2-3	CASSLTPLTATSTDTQYF
TRBV28	TRBJ2-7	CASSSPGQSWYEQYF
TRBV30	TRBJ2-7	CAWSGSQPHEQYF
TRBV27	TRBJ2-1	CASSLSGSGRAGYEQFF